The clone carrying this T cell receptor (beta chain) has only a few counts. Its antigen is as yet unknown. This specimen belongs to a study of cytomegalovirus exposure and HLA in healthy donors. Study summary: HLA-typed donors contributed about 85 million unique TCRs, which were held in an early data release.

The PCR had 60 Vbeta and 13 Jbeta primers. The method was immunoSEQ multiplex PCR; TCRdb's version includes in-frame clones alone and lacks a portion of them. The table records 120,000 or so clones, about 80% of them present only once. General study results and limits: The study flagged 150 to 200 TCR beta chains as cytomegalovirus-associated. HLA alleles showed associations with fewer than 20,000 TCR beta sequences in a later analysis, at a 0.05 false discovery rate. Most TCR sequences were rare, but some public TCRs occurred in many donors.

Sequencing was done on a sample of PBMCs. This clonotype originated in a man aged 18-30 years in good health and CMV-seronegative.

DNA for the CDR3: TGCGCCAGCAGCCTCACGGTCACCGGGGAGCTGTTTTTT. It codes for CASSLTVTGELFF. The gene calls are TRBV4-3 and TRBJ2-2; no clear D gene. There are 13 residues in the CDR3. Germline CDR1 reads LGHNA; CDR2 reads YSLEER. V shed 4 bases and J shed 4 bases, with 7 bases lying between them.